Shown below are 6 T cell receptor beta chains from a single sample sequenced in a study of cytomegalovirus exposure and HLA in healthy donors. Profiled with immunoSEQ multiplex PCR; TCRdb holds only in-frame clones, not every one. The sample consists of under 100,000 clones, roughly 96% of them appearing once. The sequencing sample was made of PBMCs. The receptors originated from a man aged 18 to 35 in good health and CMV-seronegative.

This rearrangement joins TRBV11-3 to TRBJ2-2; the D gene is possibly TRBD2 (5 bases). The CDR3 is 14 amino acids. Per the germline V gene, CDR1 is SGHNT and CDR2 is YENEEA. V lost 2 bases and J 7 bases, leaving 11 bases between the germline ends. The CDR3 loop reads CASSLSRTGGELFF. DNA for the CDR3: TGTGCCAGCAGCTTATCAAGGACTGGCGGGGAGCTGTTTTTT.

The chain combines TRBV2 with TRBJ1-2; perhaps TRBD1 as D (5 bases). The CDR3 covers 14 residues. Trimming pared 6 bases from V and 1 base from J, leaving 12 bases between. Germline V gives CDR1 SNHLY, CDR2 FYNNEI. The CDR3 sequence is CASSPGGGNYGYTF. CDR3 in DNA: TGTGCCAGCAGCCCGGGGGGTGGTAACTATGGCTACACCTTC.

The chain links TRBV29-1 to TRBJ1-2; possible D gene TRBD1, 6 bases. CDR1 is SQVTM, CDR2 ANQGSEA, per germline. The CDR3 loop spans 12 amino acids. Deletions cut 5 bases from V and 7 bases from J, with 14 bases between. The CDR3 region is CSVIYREGGYTF. The CDR3 DNA reads as TGCAGCGTTATATACAGGGAGGGTGGCTACACCTTC.

The chain recombines TRBV19 with TRBJ1-3; D possibly corresponds to TRBD1 (6 bases). This CDR3 has 16 amino acids. Between the trimmed V and J ends, which lost 8 bases and 0 bases, there was a span of 17 bases. Germline-derived CDR1 and CDR2 are LNHDA and SQIVND (reference sequence). The CDR3: CASEQGSGDSGNTIYF. DNA of the CDR3: TGTGCCAGTGAACAGGGCAGCGGGGACTCTGGAAACACCATATATTTT.

The rearrangement uses TRBV5-5 and TRBJ2-6, with D possibly being TRBD1 (5 bases). Germline V lookup: CDR1 SGHKS, CDR2 YYEKEE (reference sequence). V was pared by 2 bases and J by 0 bases, with 9 bases between. CDR3 length: 16 amino acids. CDR3 residues: CASSFTGNSGANVLTF. CDR3 coding DNA: TGTGCCAGCAGCTTCACAGGAAACTCTGGGGCCAACGTCCTGACTTTC.

V gene TRBV5-1 combines with J gene TRBJ2-7; TRBD1 matches at 8 bases. CDR3 length: 15 amino acids. Germline V gene lookup returns CDR1 SGHRS and CDR2 YFSETQ. Losses at the gene ends were 4 bases for V and 4 bases for J; bases not matched to a gene: 10. The CDR3: CASSPRQGHNYEQYV. CDR3 nucleotides: TGCGCCAGCAGCCCTAGACAGGGGCATAATTACGAGCAGTACGTC.